The 21 T cell receptor beta chains reported below all come from one sample, sequenced in a study of identical twins. TCRdb itself ran the 5' RACE reads through MiXCR, one entry per CDR3 protein. Of approximately 890,000 distinct CDR3 sequences listed, approximately 13% are singletons. The same sample was also used in a study of yellow fever vaccine responses in identical twins.

The sample consisted of PBMCs. The receptor source for this set is a woman between 18 and 30 years old in good health.

The chain uses TRBV20-1 and TRBJ2-3; TRBD2 might be the D (5 bases). The CDR3 sequence is 16 residues long. Germline V lookup: CDR1 DFQATT, CDR2 SNEGSKA (reference sequence). V shed 5 bases and J shed 1 base, with 19 bases lying between them. DNA of the CDR3: TGCAGTGCTGATGACACGGGGTATACTGGCACAGATACGCAGTATTTT. Amino acid sequence: CSADDTGYTGTDTQYF.

This clonotype was counted many times. This chain links TRBV5-4 with TRBJ2-7; D is perhaps TRBD1 or TRBD2 (5 bases each). This CDR3 is built from 15 residues. Deletions cut 3 bases from V and 3 bases from J, with 16 bases between. The V gene's germline CDR1 is SGHNT and CDR2 YYREEE (reference sequence). In DNA, the CDR3 is TGTGCCAGCAGCTGGGGCGAAGGGAGAAGCTACGAGCAGTACTTC. Amino acid sequence: CASSWGEGRSYEQYF.

This clonotype was counted a few times. V is TRBV2 and J is TRBJ2-3; 10 nucleotides align to TRBD2. Germline CDR1 is SNHLY and CDR2 is FYNNEI. This CDR3 has 16 amino acids. Trimming cost V 4 bases and J 0 bases; bases outside gene matches: 4. The CDR3 loop reads CASSVLAGDSTDTQYF. In nucleotides, the CDR3 is TGTGCCAGCAGTGTGCTAGCGGGAGATAGCACAGATACGCAGTATTTT.

This clonotype appeared a few times. The chain carries TRBV24-1 and TRBJ2-2; 9 bases are a match to TRBD1. Germline V gene lookup returns CDR1 KGHDR and CDR2 SFDVKD. The CDR3 is 16 residues long. V lost 0 bases and J lost 12; bases outside the gene matches: 10. The CDR3 reads CATSDLGGQGSMKLFF. CDR3 coding DNA: TGTGCCACCAGTGATTTGGGGGGACAGGGCTCCATGAAGCTGTTTTTT.

This clonotype was observed a few times. V and J are TRBV10-3 and TRBJ2-5; no definite D call. The CDR3 runs 13 residues. Germline V gene sequence: CDR1 ENHRY, CDR2 SYGVKD. V lost 3 bases, J lost 4 bases, and 9 bases lay in between. The CDR3 reads CAISEARTETQYF. In DNA, the CDR3 is TGTGCCATCAGTGAAGCTAGAACAGAGACCCAGTACTTC.

This sequence joins TRBV5-1 and TRBJ2-2; the match to TRBD2 covers 13 bases. The V segment lost 2 bases and the J segment 2 bases; nucleotides outside the gene matches: 6. The CDR3 spans 18 residues. Germline CDR1 reads SGHRS; CDR2 reads YFSETQ. The CDR3 sequence is CASSLLGTSGINTGELFF. In DNA form, the CDR3 reads TGCGCCAGCAGCTTACTCGGGACTAGCGGGATTAACACCGGGGAGCTGTTTTTT.

The chain couples TRBV7-8 to TRBJ2-1, with 13 bases aligning to TRBD2. The trim removed 5 bases at V and 8 bases at J, leaving 6 bases unmatched. In germline, CDR1 is SGHVS, CDR2 FQNEAQ. The CDR3 length is 15 residues. The DNA for the CDR3 is TGTGCCAGCAGCGGGACTAGCGGGATCTTCGATGAGCAGTTCTTC. Translation gives CASSGTSGIFDEQFF.

Only a few counts were recorded for this clonotype. This rearrangement joins TRBV25-1 to TRBJ2-7; 9 positions agree with TRBD2. Germline CDR1 MGHDK, CDR2 SYGVNS. V shed 4 bases and J 3 bases; nucleotides not matched to a gene: 7. This CDR3 region has 15 residues. The DNA for the CDR3 is TGTGCCAGCAGTGTCGCGGGAGGGGGCCTCTACGAGCAGTACTTC. Translating gives CASSVAGGGLYEQYF.

This clonotype was counted a few times. DNA of the CDR3: TGTGCCAGCAGTTCGGACAGGGACACCTATCAGCCCCAGCATTTT. This sequence encodes CASSSDRDTYQPQHF. The chain links TRBV6-5 to TRBJ1-5; TRBD1 aligns across 8 bases. V lost 4 bases to trimming and J lost 5 bases; unmatched junction nucleotides: 7. CDR3 length equals 15 residues. Looked up from germline, CDR1 is MNHEY and CDR2 is SVGAGI.

The V gene is TRBV28, the J gene TRBJ1-5; 7 nucleotides line up with TRBD1. The junction had 3 bases not matched to a gene; V was cut back by 3 bases and J by 4 bases. Per germline, CDR1 MDHEN and CDR2 SYDVKM. The CDR3 has 14 residues. The CDR3 here is CASSLGTANQPQHF. In DNA form, the CDR3 reads TGTGCCAGCAGTTTGGGGACAGCGAATCAGCCCCAGCATTTT. The variable domain in full, with the rest retrieved from reference TRBV28 and TRBJ1-5, is DVKVTQSSRYLVKRTGEKVFLECVQDMDHENMFWYRQDPGLGLRLIYFSYDVKMKEKGDIPEGYSVSREKKERFSLILESASTNQTSMYLCASSLGTANQPQHFGDGTRLSIL.

In this sample, this clonotype turned up many times. The genes are TRBV5-1 and TRBJ2-3; D is unresolved. V was clipped by 0 bases and J by 6 bases, with 14 bases between them. Per the germline V gene, CDR1 is SGHRS and CDR2 is YFSETQ. This CDR3 has 15 amino acids. The CDR3 nucleotides read TGCGCCAGCAGCTTGGACAGTTTTGAACTCGATACGCAGTATTTT. This gives the protein CASSLDSFELDTQYF. The full variable domain, completed using reference TRBV5-1 and TRBJ2-3, is KAGVTQTPRYLIKTRGQQVTLSCSPISGHRSVSWYQQTPGQGLQFLFEYFSETQRNKGNFPGRFSGRQFSNSRSEMNVSTLELGDSALYLCASSLDSFELDTQYFGPGTRLTVL.

V and J are TRBV12-3 or TRBV12-4 and TRBJ1-6; TRBD1 aligns across 7 bases. The CDR3 runs to 15 residues. Trimming cost V 2 bases and J 6 bases; bases outside gene matches: 4. The CDR3 nucleotides read TGTGCCAGCAGTTTAAGGGACAGCTTTAATTCACCCCTCCACTTT. This translates into CASSLRDSFNSPLHF.

DNA for the CDR3: TGTGCCAGTAAGAGACAGGTTGACCCTGGAAACACCATATATTTT. It translates to CASKRQVDPGNTIYF. This chain connects TRBV19 to TRBJ1-3; possible D gene TRBD1, 6 bases. The V gene's germline CDR1 is LNHDA and CDR2 SQIVND (reference sequence). This CDR3 is 15 amino acids long. Trimming pared 7 bases from V and 2 bases from J, leaving 15 bases between.

The J gene is TRBJ2-3, the V gene TRBV6-1; D possibly corresponds to TRBD1 (7 bases). V dropped 7 bases and J dropped 4 bases, with 15 bases sitting between them. The CDR3 is made up of 14 amino acids. Germline V lookup: CDR1 MNHNS, CDR2 SASEGT. The CDR3 DNA reads as TGTGCCAGCAATAGCGCCAGGGGGGCAGATACGCAGTATTTT. Translated: CASNSARGADTQYF.

V gene TRBV29-1 combines with J gene TRBJ2-1; D possibly corresponds to TRBD2 (6 bases). The CDR3 covers 11 residues. Trimming removed 2 bases at V and 10 bases at J, with 9 bases between. Germline CDR1 SQVTM, CDR2 ANQGSEA. The CDR3 DNA reads as TGCAGCGTTGAAATAGCGGTAGAGCAGTTCTTC. Translating gives CSVEIAVEQFF.

The J gene is TRBJ2-7, the V gene TRBV20-1; TRBD1 matches at 7 bases. CDR1 is DFQATT and CDR2 is SNEGSKA in the germline V gene (reference sequence). CDR3 length: 13 residues. CDR3 amino acids: CRDSEISSYEQYV. In DNA, the CDR3 is TGCCGGGACAGCGAGATTAGTTCCTACGAGCAGTACGTC.

The rearrangement links TRBV29-1 to TRBJ1-2, with unresolved D. The ends were cut back, 5 bases at V and 7 bases at J, with 14 bases in the middle. Germline lookup yields CDR1 SQVTM and CDR2 ANQGSEA. The CDR3 consists of 12 residues. The CDR3 DNA sequence: TGCAGCGTTAAGGACCTAATGGCTGGCTACACCTTC. This translates into CSVKDLMAGYTF.

At least ten counts were recorded for this clonotype. V gene TRBV20-1 combines with J gene TRBJ2-1; perhaps TRBD2 as D (5 bases). The ends were cut back, 6 bases at V and 5 bases at J, with 14 bases in the middle. Germline V gene data show CDR1 as DFQATT and CDR2 as SNEGSKA (reference sequence). This CDR3 spans 13 amino acids. CDR3 sequence: CSAPHRGNNEQFF. The CDR3 DNA reads as TGCAGTGCCCCCCACCGAGGGAACAATGAGCAGTTCTTC.

The chain recombines TRBV3-1 with TRBJ1-2; D gene ambiguous. The germline gives CDR1 LGHDT, CDR2 YNNKEL (reference sequence). The CDR3 runs 15 residues. V gave up 1 base and J gave up 4 bases, with 13 bases separating them. CDR3 residues: CASSQVASGAYGYTF. Written as DNA, the CDR3 is TGTGCCAGCAGCCAAGTCGCCTCGGGAGCCTATGGCTACACCTTC.

The V and J genes are TRBV6-5 and TRBJ2-4, with D perhaps matching TRBD2 (6 bases). Trimming cost V 4 bases and J 4 bases, with 8 bases left between them. Germline CDR1 and CDR2: MNHEY and SVGAGI. CDR3 length: 13 amino acids. For the CDR3, the DNA is TGTGCCAGCAGTTCGGAGGGAAAAAACATTCAGTACTTC. Its translation is CASSSEGKNIQYF.

This clonotype has more than one count but fewer than ten. V usage is TRBV28 and J usage is TRBJ2-7, with D hard to call. Germline assignment: CDR1 MDHEN and CDR2 SYDVKM. V lost 6 bases and J lost 0, with 9 bases in between. The length of the CDR3 is 13 residues. CDR3 coding DNA: TGTGCCAGCAGGTCGGAAAGCTCCTACGAGCAGTACTTC. Translated: CASRSESSYEQYF.